These T cell receptor beta chains were read from a single sample in a study of cytomegalovirus exposure and HLA in healthy donors. Measured with immunoSEQ multiplex PCR; TCRdb has only the in-frame clones, and not every one. Seen in this sample are over 100,000 clones; the ten most common clones hold 3.5% to 4.5%. Material: PBMCs. All receptors derive from a man in his thirties or forties in good health and CMV-seronegative. Each CDR3 is given with its conserved first and last residue. A D gene is named only where the DNA matches it firmly.

TRBV4-3,TRBJ2-3,TRBD1,TGCGCCAGCAGCCAAGAACCTCCGGGACAGTTGATCCGCCCTACTAGCACAGATACGCAGTATTTT,CASSQEPPGQLIRPTSTDTQYF
TRBV6-5,TRBJ1-5,TRBD1,TGTGCCAGCAGTCTGGGACAGGGGTTTAATCAGCCCCAGCATTTT,CASSLGQGFNQPQHF
TRBV6-6,TRBJ2-2,TRBD1,TGTGCCAGCAGGACACAGGGACAGTCCACCGGGGAGCTGTTTTTT,CASRTQGQSTGELFF
TRBV2,TRBJ2-1,TRBD2,TGTGCCAGCGGAAGAACTAGCGGGCCTCCCTACAATGAGCAGTTCTTC,CASGRTSGPPYNEQFF
TRBV5-8,TRBJ2-5,NA,TGTGCCAGCAGCTTTGGGACTCTCCTCCAAGAGACCCAGTACTTC,CASSFGTLLQETQYF
TRBV7-2,TRBJ2-4,NA,TGTGCCAGCAGCTTAGATGCGGGACCGGACATTCAGTACTTC,CASSLDAGPDIQYF
TRBV6-1,TRBJ1-5,TRBD1,TGTGCCAGCACCTTAGAAGGGGGCCTAAATCAGCCCCAGCATTTT,CASTLEGGLNQPQHF
TRBV6-5,TRBJ1-2,TRBD1,TGTGCCAGCAGTTACCAGACAGGGAACTATGGCTACACCTTC,CASSYQTGNYGYTF
TRBV6-5,TRBJ2-7,NA,TGTGCCAGCAGTTTGGACATCACAGGGTCCTACGAGCAGTACTTC,CASSLDITGSYEQYF
TRBV14,TRBJ1-1,NA,TGTGCCAGCAGCCGAACAGGCGGGTACGGGAGAGGAAACACTGAAGCCTTCTTT,CASSRTGGYGRGNTEAFF
TRBV7-2,TRBJ2-1,NA,TGTGCCAGCAGCCCCCGGGGGAGCGCTGAGCAGTTCTTC,CASSPRGSAEQFF
TRBV6-1,TRBJ2-7,TRBD1,TGTGCCAGCAGTACAGGGGGCTCAGTCTACGAGCAGTACTTC,CASSTGGSVYEQYF
TRBV15,TRBJ2-5,TRBD2,TGTGCCACCAGCACGGGGGGACTCCTGCAAGAGACCCAGTACTTC,CATSTGGLLQETQYF
TRBV10-3,TRBJ2-3,TRBD2,TGTGCCATCAGTGGGTCTAGCGGGGACAGAGATACGCAGTATTTT,CAISGSSGDRDTQYF
TRBV4-2,TRBJ2-7,NA,TGTGCCAGCAGCCAAGAACGGGGATTGAGCGAGCAGTACTTC,CASSQERGLSEQYF
TRBV5-4,TRBJ1-2,NA,TGTGCCAGCAGCCTGGGACTCTATGGCTACACCTTC,CASSLGLYGYTF
TRBV13,TRBJ2-5,NA,TGTGCCAGCAGCCCTAGGGGGGGAGAGACCCAGTACTTC,CASSPRGGETQYF
TRBV7-2,TRBJ2-5,NA,TGTGCCAGCAGCTTCCAAGGCGGGTATCAAGAGACCCAGTACTTC,CASSFQGGYQETQYF
TRBV5-1,TRBJ2-1,TRBD1,TGCGCCAGCAGCATCGGGACAGGGGGCCAAGGGCAGTTCTTC,CASSIGTGGQGQFF
TRBV10-3,TRBJ1-5,NA,TGTGCCATCAGTGGAGCAGGGTTGGAGCCCCAGCATTTT,CAISGAGLEPQHF
TRBV11-2,TRBJ1-2,NA,TGTGCCAGCAGCAAATCAAACTATGGCTACACCTTC,CASSKSNYGYTF
TRBV30,TRBJ1-4,NA,TGTGCCTGGAGTTCGGGTCTAACTAATGAAAAACTGTTTTTT,CAWSSGLTNEKLFF
TRBV2,TRBJ1-1,TRBD1,TGTGCCAGCAGTGAACGAGTAGGGGGCAGGGCTGAAGCTTTCTTT,CASSERVGGRAEAFF
TRBV6-5,TRBJ1-3,TRBD1,TGTGCCAGCAGTTCCGACAGGGCAACTGGAAACACCATATATTTT,CASSSDRATGNTIYF
TRBV7-2,TRBJ1-5,NA,TGTGCCAGCAGCTTCGGGCGGGGAGGGAATCAGCCCCAGCATTTT,CASSFGRGGNQPQHF
TRBV5-1,TRBJ2-3,NA,TGCGCCAGCAGCTTGGAGCCTCCTGATACGCAGTATTTT,CASSLEPPDTQYF
TRBV9,TRBJ2-2,NA,TGTGCCAGCAGCGCTACGAACACCGGGGAGCTGTTTTTT,CASSATNTGELFF
TRBV28,TRBJ2-5,NA,TGTGCCAGCAGTCCCCTAACGGGATCAGGGGTCGAGACCCAGTACTTC,CASSPLTGSGVETQYF
TRBV9,TRBJ1-3,NA,TGTGCCAGCAGCGCTAACTCTGGAAACACCATATATTTT,CASSANSGNTIYF
TRBV10-3,TRBJ2-2,NA,TGTGCCATCAATCGACAGGGGAGGGGGACCGGGGAGCTGTTTTTT,CAINRQGRGTGELFF
TRBV11-2,TRBJ2-1,NA,TGTGCCAGCGACAGAGGAATAGCGGATACATTCTCCTACAATGAGCAGTTCTTC,CASDRGIADTFSYNEQFF
TRBV15,TRBJ1-3,NA,TGTGCCACCAGCAGAGATCGCGCAGGGCCTGGAAACACCATATATTTT,CATSRDRAGPGNTIYF
TRBV6-5,TRBJ1-1,NA,TGTGCCAGCAGTTACTTAAACTTGAACACTGAAGCTTTCTTT,CASSYLNLNTEAFF
TRBV2,TRBJ1-1,NA,TGTGCCAGCAGTGAAATTCTAGGGGGGGGTGAAGCTTTCTTT,CASSEILGGGEAFF
TRBV19,TRBJ2-1,TRBD2,TGTGCCAGTAGTATAGTCGGGTTACTAGCGAGTACCTACAATGAGCAGTTCTTC,CASSIVGLLASTYNEQFF
TRBV6-5,TRBJ2-7,TRBD2,TGTGCCAGCAGAGAAAGCGGGGGAAGCTCCTACGAGCAGTACTTC,CASRESGGSSYEQYF
TRBV6-6,TRBJ1-2,NA,TGTGCCAGCAGCCTCGAGGGCTATGGCTACACCTTC,CASSLEGYGYTF
TRBV4-1,TRBJ2-7,TRBD1,TGCGCCAGCAGCCCTGGGGGACAGGGAGAATTTTTTAGTTACGAGCAGTACTTC,CASSPGGQGEFFSYEQYF
TRBV29-1,TRBJ1-1,NA,TGCAGCGTTGAAAATTTAAGGGGGAACACTGAAGCTTTCTTT,CSVENLRGNTEAFF
TRBV30,TRBJ2-7,TRBD1,TGTGCCTGGAGTGCTCCCCCGGGACAGGCGCCGTACGAGCAGTACTTC,CAWSAPPGQAPYEQYF
TRBV4-2,TRBJ2-1,TRBD2,TGTGCCAGCACTCTAGCGGGGGGAGGCAATGAGCAGTTCTTC,CASTLAGGGNEQFF
TRBV6-5,TRBJ2-3,NA,TGTGCCAGCAGTTACGAGGCTGGCACAGATACGCAGTATTTT,CASSYEAGTDTQYF
TRBV14,TRBJ2-7,TRBD1,TGTGCCAGCAGCCCTCAAGTGGTTAGTCTGACAGGGGAAATTTACGAGCAGTACTTC,CASSPQVVSLTGEIYEQYF
TRBV12-5,TRBJ2-2,TRBD2,TGTGCTAGTGGCTCCGGACTAGCGGGGGCGAGAGGGGAGCTGTTTTTT,CASGSGLAGARGELFF